These T cell receptor beta chains were read from a single sample in a study of blood T cell repertoires in COVID-19. The protocol was immunoSEQ multiplex PCR, while the TCRdb copy is restricted to in-frame clones and leaves out a portion. The data hold 150,000 to 200,000 clones, with 86% observed a single time. Sequencing was carried out using peripheral blood. These receptors were taken from a man in his late teens or twenties with acute or convalescent COVID-19. Both conserved end residues are part of each CDR3. A D gene is named only where the DNA matches it firmly. Rows give clone size only sometimes, using once, few, many, or a class for an expanded clone.

abundance: few
d_gene: .
v_gene: TRBV2
j_gene: TRBJ1-2
CDR3aa: CASSEEQGANYGYTF
CDR3nt: TGTGCCAGCAGTGAGGAACAGGGAGCTAACTATGGCTACACCTTC

abundance: .
d_gene: TRBD1
v_gene: TRBV7-9
j_gene: TRBJ1-4
CDR3aa: CASSLAERGGRREKLFF
CDR3nt: TGTGCCAGCAGCTTAGCCGAGAGAGGGGGCCGACGTGAAAAACTGTTTTTT

abundance: .
d_gene: TRBD2
v_gene: TRBV10-3
j_gene: TRBJ2-1
CDR3aa: CAISDPIAGGTSNEQFF
CDR3nt: TGTGCCATCAGCGACCCAATAGCGGGGGGGACTTCCAATGAGCAGTTCTTC

abundance: .
d_gene: TRBD1
v_gene: TRBV7-9
j_gene: TRBJ1-1
CDR3aa: CASSLGAGTGVGEAFF
CDR3nt: TGTGCCAGCAGCTTAGGAGCCGGGACAGGGGTCGGTGAAGCTTTCTTT

abundance: .
d_gene: .
v_gene: TRBV5-1
j_gene: TRBJ2-2
CDR3aa: CASSSGDVRGLTGELFF
CDR3nt: TGCGCCAGCAGCTCAGGAGACGTTAGGGGTCTCACCGGGGAGCTGTTTTTT

abundance: .
d_gene: .
v_gene: TRBV30
j_gene: TRBJ1-1
CDR3aa: CAWSVGGLDTEAFF
CDR3nt: TGTGCCTGGAGTGTCGGGGGGTTGGACACTGAAGCTTTCTTT

abundance: .
d_gene: .
v_gene: TRBV21-1
j_gene: TRBJ1-5
CDR3aa: CASSKAGRDSNQPQHF
CDR3nt: TGTGCCAGCAGCAAAGCTGGCAGGGATAGCAATCAGCCCCAGCATTTT

abundance: .
d_gene: .
v_gene: TRBV6-5
j_gene: TRBJ2-7
CDR3aa: CASHSGGTYEQYF
CDR3nt: TGTGCCAGCCACTCCGGCGGAACCTACGAGCAGTACTTC

abundance: .
d_gene: .
v_gene: TRBV5-4
j_gene: TRBJ2-2
CDR3aa: CASSFWQGGNTGELFF
CDR3nt: TGTGCCAGCAGCTTCTGGCAGGGGGGGAACACCGGGGAGCTGTTTTTT

abundance: .
d_gene: .
v_gene: TRBV2
j_gene: TRBJ1-2
CDR3aa: CASKLNSQTNYGYTF
CDR3nt: TGTGCCAGCAAGTTAAACAGCCAAACCAACTATGGCTACACCTTC

abundance: .
d_gene: .
v_gene: TRBV10-1
j_gene: TRBJ2-5
CDR3aa: CASNPTGEETQYF
CDR3nt: TGCGCCAGCAATCCGACTGGAGAAGAGACCCAGTACTTC

abundance: few
d_gene: .
v_gene: TRBV5-1
j_gene: TRBJ2-3
CDR3aa: CASSLAGRGPSTDTQYF
CDR3nt: TGCGCCAGCAGCTTGGCGGGGCGGGGCCCTAGCACAGATACGCAGTATTTT

abundance: .
d_gene: TRBD1
v_gene: TRBV23-1
j_gene: TRBJ2-3
CDR3aa: CASSQGQGEADTQYF
CDR3nt: TGCGCCAGCAGTCAGGGACAGGGGGAAGCAGATACGCAGTATTTT

abundance: .
d_gene: TRBD2
v_gene: TRBV25-1
j_gene: TRBJ2-3
CDR3aa: CASSESSGSTDTQYF
CDR3nt: TGTGCCAGCAGTGAATCTAGCGGTAGCACAGATACGCAGTATTTT

abundance: once
d_gene: .
v_gene: TRBV19
j_gene: TRBJ1-1
CDR3aa: CASSRDKNTEAFF
CDR3nt: TGTGCCAGTAGTAGAGACAAGAACACTGAAGCTTTCTTT

abundance: .
d_gene: .
v_gene: TRBV19
j_gene: TRBJ1-2
CDR3aa: CASSEVTGGFSYTF
CDR3nt: TGTGCCAGTAGTGAAGTGACAGGTGGTTTTAGCTACACCTTC

abundance: .
d_gene: .
v_gene: TRBV27
j_gene: TRBJ1-4
CDR3aa: CASSLHAGDEKLFF
CDR3nt: TGTGCCAGCAGTTTACATGCAGGGGATGAAAAACTGTTTTTT

abundance: .
d_gene: .
v_gene: TRBV10-1
j_gene: TRBJ1-1
CDR3aa: CASSENMWTEAFF
CDR3nt: TGCGCCAGCAGTGAGAACATGTGGACTGAAGCTTTCTTT

abundance: .
d_gene: .
v_gene: TRBV3-1/TRBV3-2
j_gene: TRBJ2-2
CDR3aa: CASSLRGNGELFF
CDR3nt: TGTGCCAGCAGCCTAAGGGGTAACGGGGAGCTGTTTTTT

abundance: .
d_gene: TRBD1
v_gene: TRBV19
j_gene: TRBJ1-2
CDR3aa: CASSIGQGNYGYTF
CDR3nt: TGTGCCAGTAGTATCGGACAGGGGAACTATGGCTACACCTTC

abundance: .
d_gene: .
v_gene: TRBV6-5
j_gene: TRBJ1-5
CDR3aa: CASGQRGNQPQHF
CDR3nt: TGTGCCAGCGGACAGAGGGGCAATCAGCCCCAGCATTTT

abundance: .
d_gene: .
v_gene: TRBV5-5
j_gene: TRBJ1-1
CDR3aa: CASSLDSTEAFF
CDR3nt: TGTGCCAGCAGCTTAGACAGCACTGAAGCTTTCTTT

abundance: .
d_gene: TRBD1
v_gene: TRBV5-6
j_gene: TRBJ1-3
CDR3aa: CASSFWDRGRHSGNTIYF
CDR3nt: TGTGCCAGCAGCTTTTGGGACAGGGGGCGACACTCTGGAAACACCATATATTTT

abundance: .
d_gene: TRBD1
v_gene: TRBV2
j_gene: TRBJ1-3
CDR3aa: CASSTRDSLVGNTIYF
CDR3nt: TGTGCCAGCAGTACCCGGGACAGCCTTGTTGGAAACACCATATATTTT

abundance: .
d_gene: .
v_gene: TRBV7-9
j_gene: TRBJ1-2
CDR3aa: CASSLTSGTQQDGYTF
CDR3nt: TGTGCCAGCAGCTTAACCTCCGGGACACAGCAGGATGGCTACACCTTC

abundance: .
d_gene: TRBD1
v_gene: TRBV5-1
j_gene: TRBJ1-2
CDR3aa: CASSPTDRASGYTF
CDR3nt: TGCGCCAGCAGCCCCACGGACAGGGCGAGTGGCTACACCTTC

abundance: .
d_gene: .
v_gene: TRBV30
j_gene: TRBJ2-7
CDR3aa: CAWEDRHTPSYEQYF
CDR3nt: TGTGCCTGGGAGGATCGGCATACTCCTTCCTACGAGCAGTACTTC